A single T cell receptor (beta chain) is shown here with its context. This sample stems from a study of radiation and T cells in renal cell carcinoma. Germline trimming cut 1 base from V and 6 bases from J; bases unmatched to any gene: 8. CDR1 is SGHDT and CDR2 is YYEEEE in the germline V gene. CDR3 length: 16 residues. The method was immunoSEQ multiplex PCR; TCRdb's version includes in-frame clones alone and lacks a portion of them. The profile shows some 70,000 clones, roughly 87% of them singletons. The time point denotes: blood 2 weeks post-SBRT. The treatment here: 15 Gy SBRT to primary tumor, nephrectomy 4 weeks later.

This chain joins TRBV5-6 and TRBJ2-7; 12 bases agree with TRBD2. The receptor's source is a man aged 55 to 69 with renal cell carcinoma. The sample was blood, taken from a patient whose treatment included radiotherapy and nephrectomy. The DNA for the CDR3 is TGTGCCAGCAGCTTGAGTGGTGGACTAGCGGGAAGCGAGCAGTACTTC. Protein sequence: CASSLSGGLAGSEQYF.